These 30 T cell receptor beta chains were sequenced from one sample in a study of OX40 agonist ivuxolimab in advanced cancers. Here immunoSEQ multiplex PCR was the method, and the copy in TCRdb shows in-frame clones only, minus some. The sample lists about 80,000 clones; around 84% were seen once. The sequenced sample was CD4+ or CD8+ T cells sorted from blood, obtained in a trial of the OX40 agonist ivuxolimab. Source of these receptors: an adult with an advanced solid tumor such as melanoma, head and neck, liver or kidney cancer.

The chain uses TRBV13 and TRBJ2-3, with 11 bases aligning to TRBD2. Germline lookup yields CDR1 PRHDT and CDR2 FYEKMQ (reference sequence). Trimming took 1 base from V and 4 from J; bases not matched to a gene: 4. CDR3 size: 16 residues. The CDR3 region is CASSLVLAGDADTQYF. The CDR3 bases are TGTGCCAGCAGCTTAGTACTAGCGGGAGATGCAGATACGCAGTATTTT.

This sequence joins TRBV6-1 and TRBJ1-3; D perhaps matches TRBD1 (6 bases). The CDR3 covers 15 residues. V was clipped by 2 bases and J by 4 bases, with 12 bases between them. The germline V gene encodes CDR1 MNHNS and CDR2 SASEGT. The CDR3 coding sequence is TGTGCCAGCAGTGAATTTTTAACAGGGGGAAACACCATATATTTT. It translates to CASSEFLTGGNTIYF.

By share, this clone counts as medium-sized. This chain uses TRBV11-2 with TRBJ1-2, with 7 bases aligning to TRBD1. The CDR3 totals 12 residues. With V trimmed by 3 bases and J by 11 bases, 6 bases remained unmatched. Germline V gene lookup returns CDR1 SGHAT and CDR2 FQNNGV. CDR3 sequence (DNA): TGTGCCAGCAGCTTTGCTGGACAGGATTACACCTTC. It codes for CASSFAGQDYTF. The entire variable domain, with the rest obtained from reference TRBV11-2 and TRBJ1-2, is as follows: EAGVAQSPRYKIIEKRQSVAFWCNPISGHATLYWYQQILGQGPKLLIQFQNNGVVDDSQLPKDRFSAERLKGVDSTLKIQPAKLEDSAVYLCASSFAGQDYTFGSGTRLTVV.

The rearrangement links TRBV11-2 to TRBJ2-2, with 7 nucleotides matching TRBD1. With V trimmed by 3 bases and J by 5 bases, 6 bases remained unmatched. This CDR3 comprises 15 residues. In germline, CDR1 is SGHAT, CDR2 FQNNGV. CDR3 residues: CASSLDRQGTGELFF. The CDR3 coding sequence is TGTGCCAGCAGCTTGGATCGACAGGGTACCGGGGAGCTGTTTTTT.

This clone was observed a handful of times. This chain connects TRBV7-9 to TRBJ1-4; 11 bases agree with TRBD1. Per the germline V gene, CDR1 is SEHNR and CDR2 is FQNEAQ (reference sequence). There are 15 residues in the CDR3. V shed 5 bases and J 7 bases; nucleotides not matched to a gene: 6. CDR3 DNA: TGTGCCAGCAGCACGGACAGGGGGCAGGGTGAAAAACTGTTTTTT. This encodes CASSTDRGQGEKLFF.

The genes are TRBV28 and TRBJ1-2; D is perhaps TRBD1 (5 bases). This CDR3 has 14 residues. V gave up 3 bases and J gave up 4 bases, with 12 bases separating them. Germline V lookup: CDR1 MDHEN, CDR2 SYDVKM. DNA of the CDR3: TGTGCCAGCAGTTTGGGACGGACCCTCTATGGCTACACCTTC. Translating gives CASSLGRTLYGYTF.

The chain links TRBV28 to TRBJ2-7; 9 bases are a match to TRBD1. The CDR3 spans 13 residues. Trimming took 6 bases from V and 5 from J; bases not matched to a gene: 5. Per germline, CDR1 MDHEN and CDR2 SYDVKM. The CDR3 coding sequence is TGTGCCAGCAGAGGACAGGGGAGGAACGAGCAGTACTTC. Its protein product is CASRGQGRNEQYF.

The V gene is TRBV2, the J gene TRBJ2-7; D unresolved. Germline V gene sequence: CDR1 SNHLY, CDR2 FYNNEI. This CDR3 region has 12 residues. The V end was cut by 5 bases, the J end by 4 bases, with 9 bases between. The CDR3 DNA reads TGTGCCAGCAGTACTTCCCGATACGAGCAGTACTTC. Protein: CASSTSRYEQYF.

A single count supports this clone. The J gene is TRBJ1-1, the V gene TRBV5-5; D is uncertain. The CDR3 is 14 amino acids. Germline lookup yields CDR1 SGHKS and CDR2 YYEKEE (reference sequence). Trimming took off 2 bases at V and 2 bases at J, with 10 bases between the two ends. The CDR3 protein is CASSFLPGNTEAFF. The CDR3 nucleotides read TGTGCCAGCAGCTTTCTTCCGGGAAACACTGAAGCTTTCTTT.

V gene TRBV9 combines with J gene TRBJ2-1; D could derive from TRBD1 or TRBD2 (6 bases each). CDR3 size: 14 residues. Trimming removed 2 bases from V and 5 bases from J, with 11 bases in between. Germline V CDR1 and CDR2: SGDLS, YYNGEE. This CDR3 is CASSVGGENNEQFF. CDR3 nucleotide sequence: TGTGCCAGCAGCGTGGGGGGCGAAAACAATGAGCAGTTCTTC.

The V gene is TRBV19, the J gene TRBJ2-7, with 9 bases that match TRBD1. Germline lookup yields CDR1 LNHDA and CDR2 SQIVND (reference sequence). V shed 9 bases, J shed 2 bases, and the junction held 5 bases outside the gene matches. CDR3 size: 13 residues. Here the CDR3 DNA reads TGTGCCAGGGGACAGGGCGAACCCTACGAGCAGTACGTC. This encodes CARGQGEPYEQYV.

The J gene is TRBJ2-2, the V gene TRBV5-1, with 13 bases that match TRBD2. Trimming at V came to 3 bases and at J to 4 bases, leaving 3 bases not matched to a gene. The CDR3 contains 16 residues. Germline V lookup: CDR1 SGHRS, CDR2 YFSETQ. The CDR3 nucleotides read TGCGCCAGCAGCTCCGGACTAGCGGGGGCCACCGGGGAGCTGTTTTTT. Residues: CASSSGLAGATGELFF.

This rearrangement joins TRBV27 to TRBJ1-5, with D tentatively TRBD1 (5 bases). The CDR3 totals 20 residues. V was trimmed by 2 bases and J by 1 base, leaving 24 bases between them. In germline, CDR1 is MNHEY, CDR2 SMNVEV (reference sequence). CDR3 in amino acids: CASSLVRGARSRRSNQPQHF. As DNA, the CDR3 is TGTGCCAGCAGTTTAGTCCGCGGGGCTAGGTCACGTAGGAGCAATCAGCCCCAGCATTTT.

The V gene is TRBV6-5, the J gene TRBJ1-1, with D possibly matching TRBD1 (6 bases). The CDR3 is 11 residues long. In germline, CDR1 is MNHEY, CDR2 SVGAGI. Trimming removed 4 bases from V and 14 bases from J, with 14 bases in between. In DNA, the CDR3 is TGTGCCAGCAGTTTGGGGGGCTATGCCTTCTTT. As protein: CASSLGGYAFF.

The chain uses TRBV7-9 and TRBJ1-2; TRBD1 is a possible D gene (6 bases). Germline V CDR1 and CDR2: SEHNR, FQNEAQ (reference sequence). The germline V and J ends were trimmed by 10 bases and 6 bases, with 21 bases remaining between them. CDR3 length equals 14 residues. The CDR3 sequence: CATSELQGGDGYTF. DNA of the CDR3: TGTGCCACCTCAGAGTTACAGGGAGGCGATGGCTACACCTTC. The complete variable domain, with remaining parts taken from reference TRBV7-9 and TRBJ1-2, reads DTGVSQNPRHKITKRGQNVTFRCDPISEHNRLYWYRQTLGQGPEFLTYFQNEAQLEKSRLLSDRFSAERPKGSFSTLEIQRTEQGDSAMYLCATSELQGGDGYTFGSGTRLTVV.

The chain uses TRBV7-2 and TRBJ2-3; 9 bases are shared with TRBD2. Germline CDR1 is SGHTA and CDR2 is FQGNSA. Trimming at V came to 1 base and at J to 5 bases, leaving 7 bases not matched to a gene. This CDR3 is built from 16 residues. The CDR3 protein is CASSLGAGGPQDTQYF. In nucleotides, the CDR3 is TGTGCCAGCAGCTTAGGGGCGGGAGGGCCGCAAGATACGCAGTATTTT.

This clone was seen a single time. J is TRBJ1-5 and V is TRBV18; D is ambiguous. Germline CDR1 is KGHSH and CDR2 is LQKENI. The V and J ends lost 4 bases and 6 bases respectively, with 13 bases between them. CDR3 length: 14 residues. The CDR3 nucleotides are TGTGCCAGCTCACGTCAAGGGAGTGGTCAGCCCCAGCATTTT. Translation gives CASSRQGSGQPQHF.

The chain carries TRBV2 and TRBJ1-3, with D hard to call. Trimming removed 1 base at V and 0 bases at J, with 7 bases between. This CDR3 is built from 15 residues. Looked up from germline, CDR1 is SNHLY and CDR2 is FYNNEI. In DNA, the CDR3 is TGTGCCAGCAGTGAAGGCCGGAGCTCTGGAAACACCATATATTTT. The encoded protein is CASSEGRSSGNTIYF. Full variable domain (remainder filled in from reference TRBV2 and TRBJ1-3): EPEVTQTPSHQVTQMGQEVILRCVPISNHLYFYWYRQILGQKVEFLVSFYNNEISEKSEIFDDQFSVERPDGSNFTLKIRSTKLEDSAMYFCASSEGRSSGNTIYFGEGSWLTVV.

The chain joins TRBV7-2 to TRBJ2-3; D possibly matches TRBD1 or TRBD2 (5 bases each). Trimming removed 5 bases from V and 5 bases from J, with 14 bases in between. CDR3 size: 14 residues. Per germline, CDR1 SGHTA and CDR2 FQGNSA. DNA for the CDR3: TGTGCCAGCAGCAAGGGGACCACCCGAGATACGCAGTATTTT. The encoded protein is CASSKGTTRDTQYF.

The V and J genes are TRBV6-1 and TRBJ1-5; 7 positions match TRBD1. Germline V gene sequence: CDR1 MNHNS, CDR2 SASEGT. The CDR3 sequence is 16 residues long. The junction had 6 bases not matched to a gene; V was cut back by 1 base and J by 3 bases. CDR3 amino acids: CASSEEQGWINQPQHF. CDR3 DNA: TGTGCCAGCAGTGAAGAACAGGGGTGGATCAATCAGCCCCAGCATTTT.

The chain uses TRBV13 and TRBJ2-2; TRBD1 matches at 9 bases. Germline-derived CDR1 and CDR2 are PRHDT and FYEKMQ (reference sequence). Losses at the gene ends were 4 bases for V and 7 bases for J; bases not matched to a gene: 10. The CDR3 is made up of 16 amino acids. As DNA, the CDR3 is TGTGCCAGCAGCTCGACTGAACAGGGGGCGAGCGGGGAGCTGTTTTTT. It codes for CASSSTEQGASGELFF.

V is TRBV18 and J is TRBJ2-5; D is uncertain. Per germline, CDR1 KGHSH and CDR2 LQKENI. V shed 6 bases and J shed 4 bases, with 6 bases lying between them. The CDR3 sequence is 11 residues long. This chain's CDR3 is CASSPTETQYF. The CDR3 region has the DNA TGTGCCAGCTCCCCCACAGAGACCCAGTACTTC.

For the CDR3, the DNA is TGTGCCAGCTCACCACTTATCGGGGAAAGTGGAAACACCATATATTTT. Translating gives CASSPLIGESGNTIYF. V is TRBV18 and J is TRBJ1-3, with D unresolved. The V and J ends lost 1 base and 3 bases respectively, with 13 bases between them. The CDR3 consists of 16 residues. In germline, CDR1 is KGHSH, CDR2 LQKENI. Complete variable domain (other parts from reference TRBV18 and TRBJ1-3): NAGVMQNPRHLVRRRGQEARLRCSPMKGHSHVYWYRQLPEEGLKFMVYLQKENIIDESGMPKERFSAEFPKEGPSILRIQQVVRGDSAAYFCASSPLIGESGNTIYFGEGSWLTVV.

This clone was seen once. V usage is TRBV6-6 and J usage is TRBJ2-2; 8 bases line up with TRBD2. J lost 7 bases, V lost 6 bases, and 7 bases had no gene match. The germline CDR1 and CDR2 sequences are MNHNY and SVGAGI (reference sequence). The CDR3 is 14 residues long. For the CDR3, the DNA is TGTGCCAGCAGAGGACTAGCAATTTTCGGGGAGCTGTTTTTT. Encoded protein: CASRGLAIFGELFF.

The DNA for the CDR3 is TGTGCCAGCAGTTTATCGTCCGGGGGGCCCTATGGCTACACCTTC. It yields the protein CASSLSSGGPYGYTF. This chain uses TRBV27 with TRBJ1-2, with a tentative D call TRBD1 (6 bases). Trimming left V 0 bases short and J 4 bases short, with 12 bases between. The CDR3 sequence is 15 residues long. Germline V gene lookup returns CDR1 MNHEY and CDR2 SMNVEV (reference sequence).

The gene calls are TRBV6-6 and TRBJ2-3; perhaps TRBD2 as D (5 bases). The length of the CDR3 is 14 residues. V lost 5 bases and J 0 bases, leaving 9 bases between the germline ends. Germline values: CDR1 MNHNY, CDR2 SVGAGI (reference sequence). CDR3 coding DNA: TGTGCCAGCAGTCCGGGGATAAGCACAGATACGCAGTATTTT. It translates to CASSPGISTDTQYF.

CDR3 in DNA: TGTGCCAGCAGTCCACCGGCAGGGGATACGCAGTATTTT. Its translation: CASSPPAGDTQYF. The chain is built from TRBV11-2 and TRBJ2-3; D is perhaps TRBD1 (5 bases). V gave up 6 bases and J gave up 6 bases, with 13 bases separating them. The CDR3 loop spans 13 amino acids. CDR1 is SGHAT and CDR2 is FQNNGV in the germline V gene.

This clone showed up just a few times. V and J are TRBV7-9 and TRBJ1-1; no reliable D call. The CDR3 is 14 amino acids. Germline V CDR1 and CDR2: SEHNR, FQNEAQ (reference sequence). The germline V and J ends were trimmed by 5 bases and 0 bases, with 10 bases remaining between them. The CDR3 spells CASSPPSMNTEAFF. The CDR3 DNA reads TGTGCCAGCAGCCCCCCGAGTATGAACACTGAAGCTTTCTTT. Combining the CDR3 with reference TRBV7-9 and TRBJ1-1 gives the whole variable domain DTGVSQNPRHKITKRGQNVTFRCDPISEHNRLYWYRQTLGQGPEFLTYFQNEAQLEKSRLLSDRFSAERPKGSFSTLEIQRTEQGDSAMYLCASSPPSMNTEAFFGQGTRLTVV.

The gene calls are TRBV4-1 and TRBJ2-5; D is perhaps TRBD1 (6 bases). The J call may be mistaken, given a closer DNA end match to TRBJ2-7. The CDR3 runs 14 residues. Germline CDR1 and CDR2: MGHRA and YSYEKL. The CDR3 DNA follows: TGCGCCAGCAGCCAAGATCGCAGGGGAAACGAGCAGTACTTC. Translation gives CASSQDRRGNEQYF.

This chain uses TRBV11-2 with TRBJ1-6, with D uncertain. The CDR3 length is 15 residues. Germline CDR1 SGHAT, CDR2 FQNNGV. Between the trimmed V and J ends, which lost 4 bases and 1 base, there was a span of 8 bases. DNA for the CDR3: TGTGCCAGCAGCTCTCTAGGTTCCTATAATTCACCCCTCCACTTT. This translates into CASSSLGSYNSPLHF.